The source of this TCR beta chain is a study of T cell responses to AZD1222 COVID-19 vaccine. Findings of the study overall: Among the donors, most were white British and more were female, and clonal diversity was possibly underestimated. Baseline seropositivity characterized only six AZD1222 recipients. Recipients of two AZD1222 doses showed rising Spike-specific TCR breadth and depth.

The CDR3 extends over 13 amino acids. Germline V gives CDR1 KGHSH, CDR2 LQKENI. V was shortened by 3 bases and J by 0 bases, with 5 bases between the two germline ends. As to this clone: The antigen remains unidentified. This same CDR3 is encoded by further DNA sequences in the sample.

Profiled with immunoSEQ multiplex PCR; TCRdb holds only in-frame clones, not every one. Seen here are about 150,000 clones, over 80% observed once, and the top ten hold 3% to 4%. This receptor was taken from an adult who received the AZD1222 COVID-19 vaccine. The material sequenced was peripheral blood, taken 28 days after the second AZD1222 dose. The chain uses TRBV18 and TRBJ2-5; D unresolved. This chain's CDR3 is CASSPGYQETQYF. CDR3 DNA sequence: TGTGCCAGCTCACCTGGGTACCAAGAGACCCAGTACTTC.